The sequence of this T cell receptor beta chain was determined in a study of CD8 T cells in ankylosing spondylitis. Concerning this clonotype itself: Its matching antigen is unknown.

In TCRdb, the 5' RACE reads were re-called with MiXCR into one record per CDR3 protein. The sample gives hundreds of thousands of distinct CDR3 sequences, about 10% of which show up once; less than 0.65% is in the top ten. Whole-study findings and limits: One TCR beta motif, made up of eight or nine highly homologous variants, appeared characteristic of ankylosing spondylitis blood.

The clonotype was recovered from a male donor with ankylosing spondylitis. Material for sequencing was blood, either unsorted or a sorted T cell fraction (not recorded which).

CDR3: CSVPTSGTETQYF. The CDR3 coding sequence is TGCAGTGTTCCAACTAGCGGGACGGAGACCCAGTACTTC. The V gene is TRBV20-1, the J gene TRBJ2-5; 10 bases are shared with TRBD2. The CDR3 spans 13 residues. Germline CDR1 reads DFQATT; CDR2 reads SNEGSKA (reference sequence). V dropped 7 bases and J dropped 5; count of bases not matched to a gene: 7.